The 21 T cell receptor beta chains in this list originate from one sample, sequenced in a study of OX40 agonist ivuxolimab in advanced cancers. Library generation was performed with the immunoSEQ multiplex PCR assay. Drawn from immuneACCESS, this table holds only the in-frame rearrangements with V and J called that TCRdb kept. Clones are partly lost; checked studies trace under half to an unresolved V gene and leave the rest unexplained. This sample has more than 55,000 clones in its table, and about nine tenths of those were observed once. Under 4.5% of the sample goes to the ten largest clones. The sequences come from CD4+ or CD8+ T cells sorted from blood, collected in a trial of the OX40 agonist ivuxolimab. These receptors were obtained from an adult with an advanced solid tumor such as melanoma, head and neck, liver or kidney cancer.

The V call is TRBV6-1, the J call TRBJ2-2; unclear D gene. V dropped 2 bases and J dropped 7 bases, with 14 bases sitting between them. The V gene's germline CDR1 is MNHNS and CDR2 SASEGT. The CDR3 sequence is 15 residues long. This CDR3 is CASSERRTGHGELFF. CDR3 bases: TGTGCCAGCAGTGAACGACGGACGGGCCACGGGGAGCTGTTTTTT.

This clone was counted between two and nine times. At the DNA level, this CDR3 is encoded by other sequences in the same sample as well. V usage is TRBV9 and J usage is TRBJ1-6; no definite D call. Germline loops: CDR1 SGDLS, CDR2 YYNGEE. The CDR3 loop spans 16 amino acids. Trimming took 0 bases from V and 0 from J, leaving 7 bases between them. The CDR3 nucleotides read TGTGCCAGCAGCGTAGCTCCAGGCTCCTATAATTCACCCCTCCACTTT. Translated, it gives CASSVAPGSYNSPLHF.

The CDR3 loop is CAISESSRAGAPDTQYF. The CDR3 DNA follows: TGTGCCATCAGTGAGTCGAGTCGAGCGGGGGCTCCAGATACGCAGTATTTT. The V call is TRBV10-3, the J call TRBJ2-3; 8 bases match TRBD2. The CDR3 totals 17 residues. Germline V CDR1 and CDR2: ENHRY, SYGVKD. The J segment lost 4 bases and the V segment lost 0 bases, leaving 9 bases of the junction unmatched.

A few counts support this clone. The J gene is TRBJ1-5, the V gene TRBV28, with D possibly TRBD1 on 5 matching bases. The germline V gene encodes CDR1 MDHEN and CDR2 SYDVKM. Between the trimmed V and J ends, which lost 5 bases and 3 bases, there was a span of 17 bases. The CDR3 is made up of 16 amino acids. The CDR3: CASSRGQGWSNQPQHF. The CDR3 DNA reads TGTGCCAGCAGTAGGGGTCAGGGTTGGTCCAATCAGCCCCAGCATTTT.

The rearrangement links TRBV13 to TRBJ2-1, with no clear D. Trimming removed 3 bases at V and 2 bases at J, with 8 bases between. The CDR3 extends over 14 amino acids. Germline assignment: CDR1 PRHDT and CDR2 FYEKMQ (reference sequence). This CDR3 reads CASSFRQAYNEQFF. The CDR3, as DNA: TGTGCCAGCAGCTTCAGACAAGCCTACAATGAGCAGTTCTTC.

The rearrangement links TRBV29-1 to TRBJ1-1, with D possibly TRBD1 on 5 matching bases. Trimming stripped 6 bases from V and 8 bases from J, with 19 bases between. CDR1 SQVTM and CDR2 ANQGSEA come from the germline V gene. The CDR3 covers 13 residues. The DNA for the CDR3 is TGCAGCGTCGCGGGGCAGGGCCTTGTAGAAGCTTTCTTT. Residues: CSVAGQGLVEAFF.

This chain joins TRBV19 and TRBJ2-5, with 8 bases identical to TRBD1. The CDR3 totals 12 residues. Trimming took 7 bases from V and 6 from J; bases not matched to a gene: 4. In germline, CDR1 is LNHDA, CDR2 SQIVND (reference sequence). For the CDR3, the DNA is TGTGCCAGTAACGTCAGGGGGCAGACCCAGTACTTC. The encoded protein is CASNVRGQTQYF.

In DNA, the CDR3 is TGTGCCAGCAGTGCCACCGGGAGCTCTGGGGCCAACGTCCTGACTTTC. This translates into CASSATGSSGANVLTF. The chain couples TRBV7-9 to TRBJ2-6, with D tentatively TRBD2 (6 bases). V was cut by 6 bases and J by 0 bases, with 12 bases left in between. Germline V gene data show CDR1 as SEHNR and CDR2 as FQNEAQ (reference sequence). This CDR3 has 16 amino acids.

The CDR3 region has the DNA TGTGCCAGTTATAGACAGGGTTCGAAAAACTATGGCTACACCTTC. Its translation is CASYRQGSKNYGYTF. The V call is TRBV7-9, the J call TRBJ1-2; 7 positions match TRBD1. Germline V gives CDR1 SEHNR, CDR2 FQNEAQ (reference sequence). This CDR3 region has 15 residues. V was pared by 9 bases and J by 2 bases, with 12 bases of the junction left unmatched.

Only one count was recorded for this clone. This chain uses TRBV5-1 with TRBJ1-4, with D possibly matching TRBD1 (6 bases). The V end lost 1 base, the J end lost 8 bases, and 15 bases lay between the germline ends. The CDR3 is 15 amino acids. The V gene's germline CDR1 is SGHRS and CDR2 YFSETQ. The DNA for the CDR3 is TGCGCCAGCAGCTTGATTGGCAGGGGAGGGGAAAAACTGTTTTTT. This translates into CASSLIGRGGEKLFF.

V usage is TRBV5-4 and J usage is TRBJ2-6; 9 bases are shared with TRBD1. The CDR3 has 18 amino acids. Germline-derived CDR1 and CDR2 are SGHNT and YYREEE (reference sequence). Trimming removed 4 bases from V and 2 bases from J; junction bases left unmatched: 10. DNA for the CDR3: TGTGCCAGCAGCACCAAGACAGGGGGAGTCACTGGGGCCAACGTCCTGACTTTC. It specifies CASSTKTGGVTGANVLTF.

The chain is built from TRBV5-6 and TRBJ1-6; no definite D call. This CDR3 spans 13 amino acids. Germline-derived CDR1 and CDR2 are SGHDT and YYEEEE. V was cut by 0 bases and J by 7 bases, with 5 bases left in between. The CDR3 loop is CASSLVQNSPLHF. The CDR3 nucleotides read TGTGCCAGCAGCTTGGTACAGAATTCACCCCTCCACTTT.

This chain joins TRBV5-1 and TRBJ1-1; 9 bases match TRBD1. Germline V gene sequence: CDR1 SGHRS, CDR2 YFSETQ. The CDR3 has 15 residues. V lost 3 bases, J lost 2 bases, and 5 bases stayed unmatched. CDR3 amino acids: CASSSGQGPNTEAFF. Written as DNA, the CDR3 is TGCGCCAGCAGCTCGGGACAGGGACCAAACACTGAAGCTTTCTTT.

The J gene is TRBJ2-7, the V gene TRBV23-1, with D hard to call. TRBV23-1 is given ORF status, its function remaining uncertain. The CDR3 has 12 amino acids. Trimming shortened V by 4 bases and J by 6 bases, and 10 bases separated the two germline ends. For the CDR3, the DNA is TGCGCCAGCAGTCGGGCAGGACGCGAGCAGTACTTC. Protein sequence: CASSRAGREQYF.

The gene calls are TRBV9 and TRBJ2-2; 8 bases match TRBD2. The germline gives CDR1 SGDLS, CDR2 YYNGEE. The CDR3 is made up of 18 amino acids. V lost 2 bases and J lost 0; bases outside the gene matches: 9. CDR3 protein: CASSVTAGGHANTGELFF. In DNA, the CDR3 is TGTGCCAGCAGCGTGACGGCGGGGGGCCACGCGAACACCGGGGAGCTGTTTTTT. Drawing the rest from reference TRBV9 and TRBJ2-2, the complete variable domain is DSGVTQTPKHLITATGQRVTLRCSPRSGDLSVYWYQQSLDQGLQFLIQYYNGEERAKGNILERFSAQQFPDLHSELNLSSLELGDSALYFCASSVTAGGHANTGELFFGEGSRLTVL.

This clone came up once. The CDR3 sequence: CASSDSLGTEAFF. The DNA of the CDR3 is TGTGCCAGTAGCGACTCCCTAGGCACTGAAGCTTTCTTT. The rearrangement joins TRBV19 to TRBJ1-1, with D unclear. The CDR3 totals 13 residues. V was cut by 6 bases and J by 4 bases, with 12 bases left in between. The V gene's germline CDR1 is LNHDA and CDR2 SQIVND (reference sequence). The whole variable domain, filled in from reference TRBV19 and TRBJ1-1, reads DGGITQSPKYLFRKEGQNVTLSCEQNLNHDAMYWYRQDPGQGLRLIYYSQIVNDFQKGDIAEGYSVSREKKESFPLTVTSAQKNPTAFYLCASSDSLGTEAFFGQGTRLTVV.

This clone turned up a few times. The V gene is TRBV7-9, the J gene TRBJ2-1; D gene ambiguous. The CDR3 sequence is 13 residues long. Germline-derived CDR1 and CDR2 are SEHNR and FQNEAQ (reference sequence). With 1 base removed from V and 6 bases from J, the gap between germline ends came to 7 bases. The CDR3 nucleotides read TGTGCCAGCAGCTTAGTGGAATTCAATGAGCAGTTCTTC. Residues: CASSLVEFNEQFF.

This chain connects TRBV5-4 to TRBJ2-5, with a weak D call TRBD1 (6 bases). V lost 0 bases to trimming and J lost 4 bases, with 7 bases between them. In germline, CDR1 is SGHNT, CDR2 YYREEE (reference sequence). CDR3 length: 13 amino acids. The CDR3 here is CASSLEGGETQYF. DNA of the CDR3: TGTGCCAGCAGCTTGGAAGGGGGAGAGACCCAGTACTTC.

The chain uses TRBV6-5 and TRBJ1-1, with a weak D call TRBD1 (5 bases). Trimming pared 1 base from V and 1 base from J, leaving 7 bases between. This CDR3 is built from 14 residues. The germline V gene encodes CDR1 MNHEY and CDR2 SVGAGI. The CDR3 reads CASSYWDGNTEAFF. CDR3 in DNA: TGTGCCAGCAGTTACTGGGACGGGAACACTGAAGCTTTCTTT.

This sequence joins TRBV18 and TRBJ2-2, with D hard to call. The germline gives CDR1 KGHSH, CDR2 LQKENI. The CDR3 consists of 12 residues. V shed 3 bases and J shed 4 bases, with 3 bases lying between them. The CDR3 loop reads CASSPGTGELFF. In nucleotides, the CDR3 is TGTGCCAGCTCACCGGGCACCGGGGAGCTGTTTTTT.

V usage is TRBV28 and J usage is TRBJ2-7, with 7 bases lining up with TRBD2. CDR3 length: 15 residues. Germline loops: CDR1 MDHEN, CDR2 SYDVKM. V dropped 6 bases and J dropped 3; count of bases not matched to a gene: 11. CDR3 residues: CASSQSGTGGYEQYF. As DNA, the CDR3 is TGTGCCAGCAGCCAAAGCGGGACCGGCGGCTACGAGCAGTACTTC.